This T cell receptor (beta chain) came from a study of T cell responses to AZD1222 COVID-19 vaccine. Per the germline V gene, CDR1 is SGHTA and CDR2 is FQGTGA. CDR3 length: 13 residues. Trimming took 3 bases from V and 5 from J, leaving 11 bases between them. Turning to this clone: The antigen remains unidentified.

General study points: Compared with day 0, the breadth and depth of the Spike-specific TCR repertoire rose significantly after two doses of AZD1222.

Sequencing was performed with immunoSEQ multiplex PCR; in TCRdb, only in-frame clones are kept and a portion is missing. Altogether 110,000 to 150,000 clones are present, around 89% being singletons, with the ten largest covering around 1.6%. This receptor was taken from an adult in good health. This chain connects TRBV7-3 to TRBJ2-7, with D possibly being TRBD2 (6 bases). The sequenced sample was peripheral blood, obtained on day 0 of AZD1222 vaccination. CDR3 bases: TGTGCCAGCAGCTTGGGGGGAGTTCACGAGCAGTACTTC. The encoded protein is CASSLGGVHEQYF.